Here is one TCR beta chain with its context. Its antigen is not identified. The data originate from a study of T cell responses to AZD1222 COVID-19 vaccine. Study as a whole: Second-dose timings of about 4 or about 12 weeks were pooled.

Findings and limits, study-wide: With two AZD1222 doses given, Spike-specific TCR breadth and depth both rose. Spike as a whole was targeted by vaccine-associated CD4 TCRs, dominant at 160-218 and 743-854. It was only after the peak T cell response that any repertoires were sampled.

The method was immunoSEQ multiplex PCR; TCRdb's version includes in-frame clones alone and lacks a portion of them. The data hold 150,000 or so clones, with 90% observed a single time. The CDR3 is 15 residues long. CDR1 LNHDA and CDR2 SQIVND come from the germline V gene (reference sequence). Between the trimmed V and J ends, which lost 6 bases and 5 bases, there was a span of 20 bases. The sequence came from an adult in good health. The rearrangement joins TRBV19 to TRBJ2-7; TRBD2 is a possible D gene (6 bases). The specimen comprised peripheral blood, sampled on day 0 of AZD1222 vaccination. The CDR3 nucleotides are TGTGCCAGTAGGAAAGACACGGCCTGGGGGGACGAGCAGTACTTC. It is translated as CASRKDTAWGDEQYF.